This T cell receptor beta chain comes out of a study of T cells in tuberculosis. Points from the study as a whole: Active tuberculosis cases were adults; controls were adolescents.

The repertoire was sequenced with immunoSEQ multiplex PCR; TCRdb's copy has only in-frame clones and lacks some. The data contain around 22,000 clones, over 95% of them seen just once; the ten biggest clones take up 9.4%. CDR1 SGHDT and CDR2 YYEEEE come from the germline V gene. Trimming left V 2 bases short and J 1 base short, with 5 bases between. The CDR3 is 13 residues long. This clone was picked up one time. What it recognizes is unknown. This chain links TRBV5-6 with TRBJ2-3; D uncertain. This sequence originates from a donor aged 10-30 years with latent tuberculosis or without tuberculosis infection. Sequenced input: PBMCs. In DNA form, the CDR3 reads TGTGCCAGCAGCTTTTCTCGCACAGATACGCAGTATTTT. Amino acid sequence: CASSFSRTDTQYF.